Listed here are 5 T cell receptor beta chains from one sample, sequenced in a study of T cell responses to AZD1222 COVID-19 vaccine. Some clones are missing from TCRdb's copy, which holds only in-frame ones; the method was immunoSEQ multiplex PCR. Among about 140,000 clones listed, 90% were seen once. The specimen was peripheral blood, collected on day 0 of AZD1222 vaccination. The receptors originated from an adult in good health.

The CDR3 DNA sequence: TGTGCCAGCTCACCACGACTCAGAAACAATGAGCAGTTCTTC. Its translation: CASSPRLRNNEQFF. The gene calls are TRBV18 and TRBJ2-1; D uncertain. This CDR3 region has 14 residues. Trimming removed 1 base at V and 5 bases at J, with 9 bases between. Germline values: CDR1 KGHSH, CDR2 LQKENI.

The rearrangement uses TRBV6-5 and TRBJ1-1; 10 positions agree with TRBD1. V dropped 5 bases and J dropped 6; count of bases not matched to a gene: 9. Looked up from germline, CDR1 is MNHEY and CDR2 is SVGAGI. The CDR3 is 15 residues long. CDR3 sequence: CASSPTGGAGAEAFF. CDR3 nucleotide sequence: TGTGCCAGCAGTCCGACAGGGGGCGCGGGGGCTGAAGCTTTCTTT.

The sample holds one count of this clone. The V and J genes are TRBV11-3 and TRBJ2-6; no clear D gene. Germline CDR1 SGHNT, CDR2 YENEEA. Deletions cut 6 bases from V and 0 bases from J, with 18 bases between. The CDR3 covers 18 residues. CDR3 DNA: TGTGCCAGCAGTCACCTTGGGTTCTCGGTCTCTGGGGCCAACGTCCTGACTTTC. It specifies CASSHLGFSVSGANVLTF.

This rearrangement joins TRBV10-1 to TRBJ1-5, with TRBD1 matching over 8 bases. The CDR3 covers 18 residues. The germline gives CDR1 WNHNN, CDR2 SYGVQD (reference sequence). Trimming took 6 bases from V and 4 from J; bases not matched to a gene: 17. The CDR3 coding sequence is TGCGCCAGCAGACCCCGGGGGCCAGGACAGGGTTCAAATCAGCCCCAGCATTTT. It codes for CASRPRGPGQGSNQPQHF.

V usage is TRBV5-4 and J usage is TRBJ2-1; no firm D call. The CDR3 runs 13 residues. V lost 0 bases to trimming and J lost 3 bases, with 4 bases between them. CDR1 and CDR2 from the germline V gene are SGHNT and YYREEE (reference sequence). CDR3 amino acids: CASSLGGYNEQFF. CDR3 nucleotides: TGTGCCAGCAGCTTGGGCGGCTACAATGAGCAGTTCTTC.